The 16 T cell receptor beta chains in this list originate from one sample, sequenced in a study of blood T cells in healthy people across ages. Using a J-beta primer mix together with a sample-barcoded 5' primer, a second PCR was run for roughly 7 to 11 cycles. TCRdb reprocessed the 5' RACE reads with MiXCR, giving one entry per CDR3 protein. This table holds roughly 2 million distinct CDR3 sequences, 49% found once. The sample taken for sequencing was blood. These receptors all stem from a middle-aged woman in good health.

The chain joins TRBV14 to TRBJ2-1; perhaps TRBD1 as D (8 bases). Trimming took 0 bases from V and 7 from J, leaving 16 bases between them. This CDR3 has 16 residues. Germline lookup yields CDR1 SGHDN and CDR2 FVKESK. The CDR3 DNA sequence: TGTGCCAGCAGCCAAGATCGGGGGGACAGGAGAAATGAGCAGTTCTTC. It encodes CASSQDRGDRRNEQFF.

The J gene is TRBJ1-6, the V gene TRBV15; 7 positions agree with TRBD1. The CDR3 spans 15 residues. The V segment lost 5 bases and the J segment 7 bases; nucleotides outside the gene matches: 8. CDR1 LNHNV and CDR2 YYDKDF come from the germline V gene (reference sequence). DNA for the CDR3: TGTGCCACCAGCGGACGACAGGGATCGAATTCACCCCTCCACTTT. It translates to CATSGRQGSNSPLHF.

The chain employs TRBV12-3 or TRBV12-4 and TRBJ2-5; 12 positions agree with TRBD2. J lost 0 bases, V lost 7 bases, and 9 bases had no gene match. This CDR3 is 17 amino acids long. In DNA form, the CDR3 reads TGTGCCAGCAACCTAGCGGGGGGGTCTTGGGACCAAGAGACCCAGTACTTC. This sequence encodes CASNLAGGSWDQETQYF.

The chain couples TRBV6-6 to TRBJ1-2; 8 positions match TRBD1. Germline V gene lookup returns CDR1 MNHNY and CDR2 SVGAGI (reference sequence). The trim removed 5 bases at V and 6 bases at J, leaving 11 bases unmatched. This CDR3 spans 15 amino acids. The CDR3 region is CASSNPGQVIDGYTF. The CDR3 DNA reads as TGTGCCAGCAGTAACCCGGGACAGGTTATCGATGGCTACACCTTC.

As concerns this clonotype: At one of its ends the junction is not consistent with the germline gene, which may arise from a read error. This sequence joins TRBV5-1 and TRBJ1-1, with 7 positions matching TRBD1. Germline lookup yields CDR1 SGHRS and CDR2 YFSETQ. The CDR3 totals 15 residues. CDR3 DNA sequence: TGCGCCAGCAGGTCGACCGGGACAGCGAACACTGGAGCTTTCTTT. It specifies CASRSTGTANTGAFF.

The rearrangement uses TRBV14 and TRBJ2-5; D is unclear. Germline assignment: CDR1 SGHDN and CDR2 FVKESK. V lost 0 bases to trimming and J lost 1 base, with 9 bases between them. CDR3 length: 15 residues. The CDR3: CASSQEQRSQETQYF. Here the CDR3 DNA reads TGTGCCAGCAGCCAAGAACAACGGAGCCAAGAGACCCAGTACTTC.

The chain carries TRBV6-1 and TRBJ1-4; TRBD1 might be the D (6 bases). Germline CDR1 MNHNS, CDR2 SASEGT. The CDR3 covers 14 residues. Trimming cost V 5 bases and J 4 bases, with 11 bases left between them. The CDR3 spells CASSRGWINEKLFF. The CDR3 DNA follows: TGTGCCAGCAGTAGGGGGTGGATTAATGAAAAACTGTTTTTT.

This sequence joins TRBV2 and TRBJ2-5; D may correspond to TRBD1 or TRBD2 (5 bases each). V lost 10 bases, J lost 2 bases, and 17 bases lay in between. The length of the CDR3 is 14 residues. Germline V gene data show CDR1 as SNHLY and CDR2 as FYNNEI. CDR3 amino acids: CAILRGRAQETQYF. The CDR3 DNA sequence: TGTGCCATCCTACGGGGACGGGCACAAGAGACCCAGTACTTC.

This chain uses TRBV6-2 or TRBV6-3 with TRBJ1-1; 9 bases line up with TRBD1. CDR3 length: 14 amino acids. Trimming took 6 bases from V and 6 from J; bases not matched to a gene: 8. Germline assignment: CDR1 MNHEY and CDR2 SVGEGT. The CDR3 DNA follows: TGTGCCAGCAGACAGGGGGCTCGGTTGGCTGAAGCTTTCTTT. Translating gives CASRQGARLAEAFF.

The CDR3 DNA sequence: TGTGCCAGCAGCCAAGATTACGCGCGCAATGAGCAGTTCTTC. Residues: CASSQDYARNEQFF. The genes are TRBV3-1 and TRBJ2-1; D ambiguous. V lost 0 bases to trimming and J lost 6 bases, with 9 bases between them. Per the germline V gene, CDR1 is LGHDT and CDR2 is YNNKEL (reference sequence). The CDR3 is made up of 14 amino acids.

The chain recombines TRBV7-2 with TRBJ1-5, with 8 bases aligning to TRBD1. With 2 bases clipped from V and 0 bases from J, the junction kept 9 bases outside the gene matches. The CDR3 has 18 residues. CDR1 and CDR2 (germline): SGHTA, FQGNSA. The CDR3 region is CASSLRTGQRYSNQPQHF. The DNA for the CDR3 is TGTGCCAGCAGCTTACGGACAGGGCAGAGATATAGCAATCAGCCCCAGCATTTT.

The genes are TRBV4-2 and TRBJ1-2; 7 bases agree with TRBD1. CDR1 is LGHNA, CDR2 YNFKEQ, per germline. Trimming cost V 2 bases and J 7 bases; bases outside gene matches: 16. The CDR3 has 17 residues. This CDR3 reads CASSQSSDREEYVGYTF. The CDR3 DNA is TGTGCCAGCAGCCAATCCTCAGACAGGGAGGAGTATGTTGGCTACACCTTC.

This clonotype has only a few counts. The chain carries TRBV6-5 and TRBJ1-1; D gene unclear. The CDR3 totals 15 residues. The V end was cut by 0 bases, the J end by 2 bases, with 10 bases between. Germline CDR1 is MNHEY and CDR2 is SVGAGI. CDR3 region: CASSYSNSHNTEAFF. In DNA, the CDR3 is TGTGCCAGCAGTTACTCGAATTCCCATAACACTGAAGCTTTCTTT.

The V gene is TRBV6-1, the J gene TRBJ1-4; a weak D match, TRBD1 (5 bases). There are 12 residues in the CDR3. The V end was cut by 8 bases, the J end by 8 bases, with 12 bases between. Per germline, CDR1 MNHNS and CDR2 SASEGT. The CDR3 nucleotides read TGTGCCAGCGGCGGGGGACCCGAAAAACTGTTTTTT. Protein product: CASGGGPEKLFF.

A single count supports this clonotype. V usage is TRBV4-1 and J usage is TRBJ1-5; D gene unclear. The germline V and J ends were trimmed by 4 bases and 3 bases, with 16 bases remaining between them. Looked up from germline, CDR1 is MGHRA and CDR2 is YSYEKL. CDR3 length: 16 amino acids. The CDR3 protein is CASSLVKVRHNQPQHF. The CDR3 DNA reads TGCGCCAGCAGCCTAGTAAAAGTCAGACACAATCAGCCCCAGCATTTT.

J is TRBJ1-4 and V is TRBV27; D possibly corresponds to TRBD1 (5 bases). The CDR3 is made up of 13 amino acids. The V end was cut by 2 bases, the J end by 4 bases, with 5 bases between. Per germline, CDR1 MNHEY and CDR2 SMNVEV (reference sequence). This chain's CDR3 is CASSLDSNEKLFF. The CDR3 DNA sequence: TGTGCCAGCAGTTTAGACAGTAATGAAAAACTGTTTTTT.